This TCR beta chain was identified in a study of blood T cell repertoires in COVID-19. The overall study: T cells, B-cell-depleted T cells, or PBMCs provided the cDNA or gDNA that served as material.

Here immunoSEQ multiplex PCR was the method, and the copy in TCRdb shows in-frame clones only, minus some. This sample has around 61,000 clones; around 84% occur once, and the top ten carry roughly 3.2%. The sample taken for sequencing was peripheral blood. This TCR was sampled from a man in his fifties or sixties with active COVID-19.

CDR3 DNA: TGTGCCAGTAGCAAAAGGGGACAGTCTAGGAGCGAGGGTGAGACCCAGTACTTC. It encodes CASSKRGQSRSEGETQYF. This sequence joins TRBV19 and TRBJ2-5, with 7 bases matching TRBD1. There are 18 residues in the CDR3. J gave up 5 bases and V 6 bases, and 21 bases lay outside the gene matches. Germline loops: CDR1 LNHDA, CDR2 SQIVND (reference sequence). The full variable domain, completed using reference TRBV19 and TRBJ2-5, is DGGITQSPKYLFRKEGQNVTLSCEQNLNHDAMYWYRQDPGQGLRLIYYSQIVNDFQKGDIAEGYSVSREKKESFPLTVTSAQKNPTAFYLCASSKRGQSRSEGETQYFGPGTRLLVL.